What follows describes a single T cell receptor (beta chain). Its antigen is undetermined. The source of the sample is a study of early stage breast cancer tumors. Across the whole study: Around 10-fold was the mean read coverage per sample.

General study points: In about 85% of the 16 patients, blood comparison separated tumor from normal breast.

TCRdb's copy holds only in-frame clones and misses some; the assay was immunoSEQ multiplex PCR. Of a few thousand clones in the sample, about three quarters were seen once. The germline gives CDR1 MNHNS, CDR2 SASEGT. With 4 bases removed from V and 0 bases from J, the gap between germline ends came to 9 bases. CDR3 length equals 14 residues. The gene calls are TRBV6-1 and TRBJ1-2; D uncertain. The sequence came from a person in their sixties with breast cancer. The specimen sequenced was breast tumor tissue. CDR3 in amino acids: CASSGVPSNYGYTF. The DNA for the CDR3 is TGTGCCAGCAGTGGGGTCCCCTCTAACTATGGCTACACCTTC.